These T cell receptor beta chains were read from a single sample in a study of type 1 regulatory T cells. TCRdb reprocessed the reads with MiXCR, giving one entry per CDR3 protein. The data hold about 100,000 distinct CDR3 sequences, with around a third observed a single time. The sequenced sample was CD4+ T cells, either the whole sample or a sorted fraction (not recorded which). These receptors all come from a human donor in good health. CDR3s include the opening cysteine and the closing phenylalanine or tryptophan. The order of the fields is D gene, clone size, V gene, J gene, CDR3 length, CDR3 protein, CDR3 DNA. The D gene is left open where the match is weak. Size tells how often a clone was seen (once, few, many) or the class of an expanded clone, and some rows leave it out.

D gene: NA
clone size: few
V gene: TRBV14
J gene: TRBJ2-2
CDR3 length: 16
CDR3 protein: CASSQDDGRNTGELFF
CDR3 DNA: TGTGCCAGCAGCCAAGACGATGGGAGGAACACCGGGGAGCTGTTTTTT

D gene: NA
clone size: few
V gene: TRBV7-3
J gene: TRBJ2-2
CDR3 length: 14
CDR3 protein: CASSPGDPRGELFF
CDR3 DNA: TGTGCCAGCAGCCCGGGGGACCCCAGGGGGGAGCTGTTTTTT

D gene: NA
clone size: NA
V gene: TRBV5-1
J gene: TRBJ2-7
CDR3 length: 15
CDR3 protein: CASRLEAGSSYEQYF
CDR3 DNA: TGCGCCAGCCGCCTCGAGGCCGGCTCCTCCTACGAGCAGTACTTC

D gene: NA
clone size: NA
V gene: TRBV7-2
J gene: TRBJ1-2
CDR3 length: 14
CDR3 protein: CASSSGTAGYGYTF
CDR3 DNA: TGTGCCAGCAGCTCCGGGACCGCGGGCTATGGCTACACCTTC

D gene: NA
clone size: NA
V gene: TRBV29-1
J gene: TRBJ2-7
CDR3 length: 12
CDR3 protein: CSVGGRSYEQYF
CDR3 DNA: TGCAGCGTTGGGGGCCGGTCCTACGAGCAGTACTTC

D gene: TRBD2
clone size: many
V gene: TRBV5-1
J gene: TRBJ2-3
CDR3 length: 15
CDR3 protein: CASSSSGRFPDTQYF
CDR3 DNA: TGCGCCAGCAGCTCTAGCGGGAGGTTTCCAGATACGCAGTATTTT

D gene: NA
clone size: few
V gene: TRBV10-2
J gene: TRBJ2-4
CDR3 length: 12
CDR3 protein: CASSTGRNIQYF
CDR3 DNA: TGCGCCAGCTCAACGGGGCGGAACATTCAGTACTTC

D gene: NA
clone size: NA
V gene: TRBV3-1
J gene: TRBJ2-5
CDR3 length: 14
CDR3 protein: CASSLHGSQETQYF
CDR3 DNA: TGTGCCAGCAGCCTACATGGCAGCCAAGAGACCCAGTACTTC

D gene: TRBD1
clone size: NA
V gene: TRBV19
J gene: TRBJ2-1
CDR3 length: 13
CDR3 protein: CASRPRGLDEQFF
CDR3 DNA: TGTGCCAGTAGACCCAGGGGGCTCGATGAGCAGTTCTTC

D gene: NA
clone size: NA
V gene: TRBV27
J gene: TRBJ2-3
CDR3 length: 15
CDR3 protein: CASSPRGGSTDTQYF
CDR3 DNA: TGTGCCAGCAGCCCAAGGGGCGGCTCCACAGATACGCAGTATTTT

D gene: TRBD1
clone size: NA
V gene: TRBV5-1
J gene: TRBJ2-5
CDR3 length: 14
CDR3 protein: CASSTRQGPETQYF
CDR3 DNA: TGCGCCAGCAGCACCAGACAGGGGCCAGAGACCCAGTACTTC

D gene: NA
clone size: NA
V gene: TRBV13
J gene: TRBJ1-2
CDR3 length: 20
CDR3 protein: CASSLGRPGTRGGSNYGYTF
CDR3 DNA: TGTGCCAGCAGCTTAGGCAGGCCCGGGACACGAGGAGGTTCTAACTATGGCTACACCTTC

D gene: NA
clone size: NA
V gene: TRBV6-2/TRBV6-3
J gene: TRBJ2-7
CDR3 length: 15
CDR3 protein: CASMAAEVITYEQYF
CDR3 DNA: TGTGCCAGCATGGCCGCAGAGGTTATCACCTACGAGCAGTACTTC

D gene: NA
clone size: NA
V gene: TRBV7-2
J gene: TRBJ2-2
CDR3 length: 17
CDR3 protein: CASSSFGGGSLTGELFF
CDR3 DNA: TGTGCCAGCAGCTCCTTTGGGGGCGGGAGTCTCACCGGGGAGCTGTTTTTT

D gene: TRBD1
clone size: NA
V gene: TRBV9
J gene: TRBJ2-7
CDR3 length: 15
CDR3 protein: CASSEDRADWDEQYF
CDR3 DNA: TGTGCCAGCAGCGAGGACAGGGCCGATTGGGATGAGCAGTACTTC

D gene: TRBD1
clone size: NA
V gene: TRBV20-1
J gene: TRBJ1-2
CDR3 length: 15
CDR3 protein: CSARDTGTGPSGYTF
CDR3 DNA: TGCAGTGCTAGAGATACCGGGACAGGCCCTTCCGGCTACACCTTC

D gene: NA
clone size: few
V gene: TRBV5-1
J gene: TRBJ2-1
CDR3 length: 13
CDR3 protein: CASSILQGNEQFF
CDR3 DNA: TGCGCCAGCAGCATCCTTCAGGGTAATGAGCAGTTCTTC

D gene: NA
clone size: NA
V gene: TRBV12-3/TRBV12-4
J gene: TRBJ2-1
CDR3 length: 13
CDR3 protein: CASSLSTGNEQFF
CDR3 DNA: TGTGCCAGCAGTTTGTCAACGGGGAATGAGCAGTTCTTC

D gene: NA
clone size: NA
V gene: TRBV6-2/TRBV6-3
J gene: TRBJ2-1
CDR3 length: 12
CDR3 protein: CASRPEINEQFF
CDR3 DNA: TGTGCCAGCAGGCCAGAGATAAATGAGCAGTTCTTC

D gene: NA
clone size: few
V gene: TRBV20-1
J gene: TRBJ1-1
CDR3 length: 15
CDR3 protein: CSARRSQAYNGEAFF
CDR3 DNA: TGCAGTGCCAGGAGGTCCCAGGCTTATAACGGTGAAGCTTTCTTT

D gene: NA
clone size: few
V gene: TRBV2
J gene: TRBJ2-2
CDR3 length: 13
CDR3 protein: CASIPQDTGELFF
CDR3 DNA: TGTGCCAGCATTCCCCAGGACACCGGGGAGCTGTTTTTT

D gene: TRBD1
clone size: NA
V gene: TRBV6-6
J gene: TRBJ2-3
CDR3 length: 14
CDR3 protein: CASRRQGASDTQYF
CDR3 DNA: TGTGCCAGCCGCCGACAGGGGGCCTCAGATACGCAGTATTTT

D gene: NA
clone size: NA
V gene: TRBV6-6
J gene: TRBJ1-5
CDR3 length: 18
CDR3 protein: CASTLGTGPATANQPQHF
CDR3 DNA: TGTGCCAGCACCCTTGGTACGGGGCCTGCCACGGCCAATCAGCCCCAGCATTTT

D gene: TRBD2
clone size: few
V gene: TRBV7-9
J gene: TRBJ2-3
CDR3 length: 16
CDR3 protein: CASSSLGLAGVDTQYF
CDR3 DNA: TGTGCCAGCAGCTCTCTGGGACTAGCGGGAGTTGATACGCAGTATTTT

D gene: NA
clone size: NA
V gene: TRBV20-1
J gene: TRBJ2-5
CDR3 length: 14
CDR3 protein: CSARSGNPQETQYF
CDR3 DNA: TGCAGTGCTAGGTCCGGGAATCCGCAAGAGACCCAGTACTTC

D gene: TRBD1
clone size: NA
V gene: TRBV27
J gene: TRBJ2-3
CDR3 length: 16
CDR3 protein: CASSLGTGQPTDTQYF
CDR3 DNA: TGTGCCAGCAGTCTCGGGACAGGCCAACCCACAGATACGCAGTATTTT

D gene: NA
clone size: NA
V gene: TRBV3-1
J gene: TRBJ1-2
CDR3 length: 13
CDR3 protein: CASSQAPGVGYTF
CDR3 DNA: TGTGCCAGCAGCCAAGCCCCAGGGGTTGGCTACACCTTC

D gene: NA
clone size: NA
V gene: TRBV28
J gene: TRBJ2-1
CDR3 length: 13
CDR3 protein: CASTPGGGEEQFF
CDR3 DNA: TGTGCCAGCACCCCAGGAGGGGGTGAAGAGCAGTTCTTC

D gene: NA
clone size: few
V gene: TRBV7-2
J gene: TRBJ2-3
CDR3 length: 13
CDR3 protein: CASSSLTVVLQYF
CDR3 DNA: TGTGCCAGCAGCTCTTTGACCGTGGTTCTCCAGTATTTT

D gene: TRBD2
clone size: NA
V gene: TRBV7-2
J gene: TRBJ2-2
CDR3 length: 15
CDR3 protein: CASSLELAGATGELF
CDR3 DNA: TGTGCCAGCAGCTTAGAGCTAGCGGGAGCCACCGGGGAGCTGTTT

D gene: NA
clone size: few
V gene: TRBV2
J gene: TRBJ1-5
CDR3 length: 13
CDR3 protein: CASSGQPNQPQHF
CDR3 DNA: TGTGCCAGCAGTGGACAGCCCAATCAGCCCCAGCATTTT

D gene: TRBD1
clone size: few
V gene: TRBV4-1
J gene: TRBJ1-2
CDR3 length: 17
CDR3 protein: CASSQDRQGVLGYGYTF
CDR3 DNA: TGCGCCAGCAGCCAAGATCGGCAGGGGGTTCTTGGCTATGGCTACACCTTC

D gene: NA
clone size: few
V gene: TRBV18
J gene: TRBJ2-2
CDR3 length: 14
CDR3 protein: CASSPPFPTGELFF
CDR3 DNA: TGTGCCAGCTCACCACCGTTTCCTACCGGGGAGCTGTTTTTT

D gene: NA
clone size: few
V gene: TRBV20-1
J gene: TRBJ2-7
CDR3 length: 13
CDR3 protein: CTGGRVASYEQYF
CDR3 DNA: TGCACCGGGGGGCGGGTTGCATCCTACGAGCAGTACTTC

D gene: NA
clone size: NA
V gene: TRBV5-1
J gene: TRBJ1-2
CDR3 length: 14
CDR3 protein: CASTYRGTSDGYTF
CDR3 DNA: TGCGCCAGCACCTATCGGGGGACGTCGGACGGCTACACCTTC

D gene: TRBD1
clone size: NA
V gene: TRBV11-3
J gene: TRBJ2-2
CDR3 length: 13
CDR3 protein: CATGQGNTGELFF
CDR3 DNA: TGTGCCACCGGACAGGGAAACACCGGGGAGCTGTTTTTT

D gene: TRBD1
clone size: NA
V gene: TRBV20-1
J gene: TRBJ2-1
CDR3 length: 12
CDR3 protein: CSAPGQVNEQFF
CDR3 DNA: TGCAGTGCTCCAGGACAGGTCAATGAGCAGTTCTTC

D gene: NA
clone size: NA
V gene: TRBV7-2
J gene: TRBJ2-7
CDR3 length: 15
CDR3 protein: CASSLGVGQYYEQYF
CDR3 DNA: TGTGCCAGCAGCTTAGGAGTAGGTCAATACTACGAGCAGTACTTC

D gene: TRBD1
clone size: few
V gene: TRBV24-1
J gene: TRBJ2-1
CDR3 length: 16
CDR3 protein: CATSDSRTGGRNEQFF
CDR3 DNA: TGTGCCACCAGTGATTCCCGGACAGGGGGCCGAAATGAGCAGTTCTTC

D gene: NA
clone size: few
V gene: TRBV7-9
J gene: TRBJ2-6
CDR3 length: 21
CDR3 protein: CASSSRIFSTGVSSGANVLTF
CDR3 DNA: TGTGCCAGCAGCTCCCGTATTTTCTCAACGGGAGTTTCTTCTGGGGCCAACGTCCTGACTTTC

D gene: NA
clone size: NA
V gene: TRBV3-1
J gene: TRBJ2-7
CDR3 length: 11
CDR3 protein: CASSQQGQQYF
CDR3 DNA: TGTGCCAGCAGCCAACAAGGTCAGCAGTACTTC

D gene: TRBD1
clone size: few
V gene: TRBV5-1
J gene: TRBJ1-1
CDR3 length: 14
CDR3 protein: CASSSMTGITEAFF
CDR3 DNA: TGCGCCAGCAGCTCGATGACAGGGATCACTGAAGCTTTCTTT

D gene: NA
clone size: NA
V gene: TRBV20-1
J gene: TRBJ1-1
CDR3 length: 13
CDR3 protein: CSAKGHLNTEAFF
CDR3 DNA: TGCAGTGCTAAGGGACATTTGAACACTGAAGCTTTCTTT

D gene: NA
clone size: NA
V gene: TRBV9
J gene: TRBJ1-4
CDR3 length: 14
CDR3 protein: CASSVGVRQEKLFF
CDR3 DNA: TGTGCCAGCAGCGTAGGGGTAAGACAGGAAAAACTGTTTTTT

D gene: NA
clone size: few
V gene: TRBV7-6
J gene: TRBJ2-6
CDR3 length: 15
CDR3 protein: CASSPFDSGANVLTF
CDR3 DNA: TGTGCCAGCAGCCCTTTCGACTCTGGGGCCAACGTCCTGACTTTC

D gene: TRBD1
clone size: NA
V gene: TRBV28
J gene: TRBJ2-3
CDR3 length: 19
CDR3 protein: CASRPGQGSSMSSTDTQYF
CDR3 DNA: TGTGCCTCCCGACCGGGACAGGGGTCTTCCATGTCTAGCACAGATACGCAGTATTTT

D gene: NA
clone size: many
V gene: TRBV29-1
J gene: TRBJ1-1
CDR3 length: 10
CDR3 protein: CSVGETEAFF
CDR3 DNA: TGCAGCGTCGGGGAGACTGAAGCTTTCTTT

D gene: TRBD2
clone size: NA
V gene: TRBV7-2
J gene: TRBJ2-3
CDR3 length: 15
CDR3 protein: CASSLQAGGGDTQYF
CDR3 DNA: TGTGCCAGCAGCTTACAAGCGGGAGGCGGAGATACGCAGTATTTT

D gene: TRBD2
clone size: NA
V gene: TRBV20-1
J gene: TRBJ2-3
CDR3 length: 16
CDR3 protein: CSAPIAGVRSTDTQYF
CDR3 DNA: TGCAGTGCTCCGATAGCGGGAGTTCGCAGCACAGATACGCAGTATTTT

D gene: NA
clone size: few
V gene: TRBV7-2
J gene: TRBJ2-7
CDR3 length: 14
CDR3 protein: CASSFSGTLGEQYF
CDR3 DNA: TGTGCCAGCAGCTTTTCCGGGACATTGGGCGAGCAGTACTTC